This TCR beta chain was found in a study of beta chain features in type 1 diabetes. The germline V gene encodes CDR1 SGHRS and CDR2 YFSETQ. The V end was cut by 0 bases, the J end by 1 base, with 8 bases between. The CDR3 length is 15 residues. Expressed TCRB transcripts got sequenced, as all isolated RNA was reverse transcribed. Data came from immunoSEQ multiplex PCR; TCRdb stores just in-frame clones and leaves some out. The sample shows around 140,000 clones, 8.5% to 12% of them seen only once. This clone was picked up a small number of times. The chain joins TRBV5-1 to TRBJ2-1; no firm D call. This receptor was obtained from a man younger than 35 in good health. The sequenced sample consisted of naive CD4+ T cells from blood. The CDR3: CASSLGASSYNEQFF. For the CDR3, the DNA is TGCGCCAGCAGCTTGGGGGCGTCATCCTACAATGAGCAGTTCTTC.